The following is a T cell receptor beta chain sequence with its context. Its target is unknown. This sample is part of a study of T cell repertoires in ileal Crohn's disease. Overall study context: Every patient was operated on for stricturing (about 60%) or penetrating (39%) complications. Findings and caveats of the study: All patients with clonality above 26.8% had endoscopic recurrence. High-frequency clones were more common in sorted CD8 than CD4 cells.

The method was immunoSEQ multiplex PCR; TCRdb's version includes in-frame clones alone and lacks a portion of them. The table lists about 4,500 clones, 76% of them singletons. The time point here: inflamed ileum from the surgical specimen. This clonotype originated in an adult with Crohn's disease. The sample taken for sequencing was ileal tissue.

The CDR3 is CASSSYDTPYEQYF. The CDR3 nucleotides read TGTGCCAGCAGCTCATACGACACACCCTACGAGCAGTACTTC. J is TRBJ2-7 and V is TRBV28; D not certain. Per the germline V gene, CDR1 is MDHEN and CDR2 is SYDVKM. This CDR3 region has 14 residues. Trimming cost V 6 bases and J 2 bases, with 14 bases left between them.